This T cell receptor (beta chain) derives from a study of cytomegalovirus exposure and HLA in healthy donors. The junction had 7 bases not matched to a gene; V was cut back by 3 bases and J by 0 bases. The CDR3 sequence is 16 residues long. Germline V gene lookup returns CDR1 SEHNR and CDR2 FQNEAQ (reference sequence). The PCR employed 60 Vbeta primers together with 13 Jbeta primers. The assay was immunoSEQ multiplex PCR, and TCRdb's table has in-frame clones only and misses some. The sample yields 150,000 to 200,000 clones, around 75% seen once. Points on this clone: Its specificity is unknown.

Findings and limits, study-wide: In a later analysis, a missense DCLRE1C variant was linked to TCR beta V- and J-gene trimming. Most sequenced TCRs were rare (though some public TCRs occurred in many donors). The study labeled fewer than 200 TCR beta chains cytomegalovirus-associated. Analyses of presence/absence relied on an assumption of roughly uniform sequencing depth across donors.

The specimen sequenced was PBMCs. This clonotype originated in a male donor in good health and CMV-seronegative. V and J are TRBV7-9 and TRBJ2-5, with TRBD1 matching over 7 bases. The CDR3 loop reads CASSFGTALYQETQYF. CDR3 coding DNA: TGTGCCAGCAGCTTTGGGACAGCTCTGTACCAAGAGACCCAGTACTTC.